Listed below are T cell receptor beta chains from one sample, sequenced in a study of blood T cell repertoires in COVID-19. Data came from immunoSEQ multiplex PCR; TCRdb stores just in-frame clones and leaves some out. The table records some 80,000 clones, 75% to 90% of them present only once. The material sequenced was peripheral blood. The source is a man between 60 and 70 years old with active or convalescent COVID-19. Both conserved end residues are part of each CDR3. Fields, in order: D gene, clone size, V gene, J gene, CDR3 protein, CDR3 DNA. D genes are given only for firm matches. Clone size, where shown, is once, few, many, or a class for clones that have expanded.

-	-	TRBV5-1	TRBJ1-5	CASSLGEGGNQPQHF	TGCGCCAGCAGCTTGGGGGAGGGTGGCAATCAGCCCCAGCATTTT
-	few	TRBV7-5	TRBJ2-3	CARSNLPTADTQYF	TGTGCCAGAAGCAATCTTCCGACAGCAGATACGCAGTATTTT
TRBD1	-	TRBV9	TRBJ2-1	CASSVGGQGFDEQFF	TGTGCCAGCAGCGTAGGGGGACAGGGTTTCGATGAGCAGTTCTTC
TRBD2	-	TRBV6-2/TRBV6-3	TRBJ2-5	CASSSPAIGGGQETQYF	TGTGCCAGCAGTTCCCCGGCCATAGGCGGGGGGCAAGAGACCCAGTACTTC
TRBD2	-	TRBV4-2	TRBJ2-1	CASSQDVGASGGGNEQFF	TGTGCCAGCAGCCAAGACGTCGGTGCTAGCGGGGGGGGGAATGAGCAGTTCTTC
TRBD1	-	TRBV23-1	TRBJ1-6	CASRYRDRVSPLHF	TGCGCCAGCAGATATCGGGACAGGGTTTCACCCCTCCACTTT
TRBD1	-	TRBV5-1	TRBJ1-1	CASSLRGQYTEAFF	TGCGCCAGCAGCTTGAGGGGGCAGTACACTGAAGCTTTCTTT
TRBD1	once	TRBV6-4	TRBJ1-5	CASSQQGGGQPQHF	TGTGCCAGCAGCCAGCAGGGGGGCGGGCAGCCCCAGCATTTT
-	few	TRBV3-1/TRBV3-2	TRBJ1-3	CASSQDRGGEENTIYF	TGTGCCAGCAGCCAAGATAGGGGGGGGGAAGAAAACACCATATATTTT
-	-	TRBV19	TRBJ1-2	CASSRTKIQGSHGYTF	TGTGCCAGTAGCCGTACGAAGATACAGGGATCCCATGGCTACACCTTC
-	few	TRBV7-9	TRBJ1-1	CASSLLGQSDTEAFF	TGTGCCAGCAGCTTGCTTGGACAGTCCGACACTGAAGCTTTCTTT
-	-	TRBV4-1	TRBJ1-4	CASSQDRGGATNEKLFF	TGCGCCAGCAGCCAAGATCGAGGCGGGGCAACTAATGAAAAACTGTTTTTT
TRBD2	-	TRBV6-1	TRBJ2-1	CASSGIPGLAGLGNEQFF	TGTGCCAGCAGTGGGATTCCGGGACTAGCGGGGTTGGGGAATGAGCAGTTCTTC
-	once	TRBV2	TRBJ1-5	CASSRGARNNQPQHF	TGTGCCAGCAGTCGGGGGGCTCGTAACAATCAGCCCCAGCATTTT
TRBD1	-	TRBV7-2	TRBJ1-2	CASSSRTGPYGYTF	TGTGCCAGCAGCTCAAGGACAGGACCTTATGGCTACACCTTC
-	-	TRBV18	TRBJ1-5	CASSPPGGREQPQHF	TGTGCCAGCTCACCACCGGGGGGGCGAGAGCAGCCCCAGCATTTT
-	-	TRBV7-2	TRBJ2-5	CASSLLGQQETQYF	TGTGCCAGCAGCCTCCTAGGACAGCAAGAGACCCAGTACTTC
TRBD2	-	TRBV20-1	TRBJ2-3	CSASSSGGADTQYF	TGCAGTGCTAGTTCTAGCGGGGGGGCGGATACGCAGTATTTT
TRBD1	once	TRBV7-8	TRBJ2-7	CASSPLGAGGRNEQYF	TGTGCCAGCAGCCCTCTCGGGGCAGGGGGAAGGAACGAGCAGTACTTC
-	-	TRBV29-1	TRBJ1-2	CSVWGEYGYTF	TGCAGCGTTTGGGGGGAATACGGCTACACCTTC
TRBD1	-	TRBV7-8	TRBJ1-2	CASSLDTGGGYTF	TGTGCCAGCAGCTTAGATACAGGGGGTGGCTACACCTTC
-	-	TRBV4-2	TRBJ1-5	CASSQDIRVSNQPQHF	TGTGCCAGCAGCCAAGATATCAGGGTTAGCAATCAGCCCCAGCATTTT
TRBD1	-	TRBV5-1	TRBJ2-5	CASSSTTGGIQTQYF	TGCGCCAGCAGTTCTACGACAGGGGGCATCCAGACCCAGTACTTC
TRBD1	-	TRBV7-9	TRBJ1-4	CASSSRQGAGEKLFF	TGTGCCAGCAGCTCCCGACAGGGGGCGGGGGAAAAACTGTTTTTT
TRBD2	-	TRBV11-3	TRBJ2-7	CASSLGAGGTYEQYF	TGTGCCAGCAGCTTAGGGGCGGGGGGCACCTACGAGCAGTACTTC
-	-	TRBV29-1	TRBJ1-1	CSVEGLRGGHTEAFF	TGCAGCGTTGAAGGTCTCAGGGGTGGGCACACTGAAGCTTTCTTT
TRBD1	-	TRBV7-2	TRBJ2-7	CASSPGQGHYEQYF	TGTGCCAGCAGCCCGGGACAGGGGCACTACGAGCAGTACTTC
TRBD2	-	TRBV19	TRBJ2-5	CASSSSGGAGRETQYF	TGTGCCAGTAGTTCTAGCGGGGGGGCAGGTCGAGAGACCCAGTACTTC
TRBD2	-	TRBV19	TRBJ2-2	CASRRPGGGTGTGELFF	TGTGCCAGTCGCCGGCCGGGCGGGGGGACGGGCACCGGGGAGCTGTTTTTT
TRBD1	-	TRBV5-6	TRBJ2-2	CASSPGQVISTGELFF	TGTGCCAGCAGCCCGGGACAGGTGATTTCAACCGGGGAGCTGTTTTTT
-	-	TRBV7-3	TRBJ1-5	CASSLWPADRSNQPQHF	TGTGCCAGCAGCTTGTGGCCGGCGGACAGAAGTAATCAGCCCCAGCATTTT
-	-	TRBV7-3	TRBJ2-5	CASSLTGREKTQYF	TGTGCCAGCAGCTTAACGGGCAGAGAGAAGACCCAGTACTTC
-	-	TRBV2	TRBJ1-3	CASSELSGNTIYF	TGTGCCAGCAGTGAACTCTCTGGAAACACCATATATTTT
-	few	TRBV3-1/TRBV3-2	TRBJ2-7	CASSQGSTESYEQYF	TGTGCCAGCAGCCAAGGGTCGACAGAATCCTACGAGCAGTACTTC
-	-	TRBV12-3/TRBV12-4	TRBJ1-1	CASSPTGSTEAFF	TGTGCCAGCAGTCCAACAGGGTCCACTGAAGCTTTCTTT
-	-	TRBV6-6	TRBJ2-5	CASKNTGGGETQYF	TGTGCCAGCAAAAATACGGGGGGCGGGGAGACCCAGTACTTC